The 22 T cell receptor beta chains given below trace back to one sample, sequenced in a study of cytomegalovirus exposure and HLA in healthy donors. With 60 Vbeta and 13 Jbeta primers, the PCR was carried out. The table came from immunoSEQ multiplex PCR; TCRdb's copy has only in-frame clones and leaves some out. The sample holds 150,000 to 250,000 clones, around 80% seen once. The sequencing sample was made of PBMCs. Source of these receptors: a woman under 40 in good health and CMV-seropositive.

The rearrangement links TRBV10-3 to TRBJ2-4; perhaps TRBD2 as D (6 bases). This CDR3 spans 14 amino acids. Between the trimmed V and J ends, which lost 2 bases and 6 bases, there was a span of 11 bases. Germline assignment: CDR1 ENHRY and CDR2 SYGVKD. This CDR3 is CAISEAGPGNIQYF. CDR3 DNA sequence: TGTGCCATCAGTGAGGCGGGGCCAGGAAACATTCAGTACTTC.

V usage is TRBV30 and J usage is TRBJ2-2; D perhaps matches TRBD2 (5 bases). Trimming took 4 bases from V and 1 from J, leaving 13 bases between them. Germline lookup yields CDR1 GTSNPN and CDR2 SVGIG (reference sequence). The CDR3 length is 15 residues. The chain's CDR3 is CAWIPEAGNTGELFF. The DNA for the CDR3 is TGTGCCTGGATCCCCGAGGCGGGGAACACCGGGGAGCTGTTTTTT. The full variable domain, in which reference TRBV30 and TRBJ2-2 provide the parts outside the CDR3, is SQTIHQWPATLVQPVGSPLSLECTVEGTSNPNLYWYRQAAGRGLQLLFYSVGIGQISSEVPQNLSASRPQDRQFILSSKKLLLSDSGFYLCAWIPEAGNTGELFFGEGSRLTVL.

As DNA, the CDR3 is TGCGCCAGCAGCTTACAGGGGTCGAACACTGAAGCTTTCTTT. This encodes CASSLQGSNTEAFF. This sequence joins TRBV5-1 and TRBJ1-1; 7 nucleotides agree with TRBD1. The length of the CDR3 is 14 residues. The V gene's germline CDR1 is SGHRS and CDR2 YFSETQ. With 2 bases clipped from V and 1 base from J, the junction kept 2 bases outside the gene matches.

The rearrangement joins TRBV5-8 to TRBJ1-4; D gene uncertain. The CDR3 consists of 12 residues. CDR1 SGHTS and CDR2 YDEGEE come from the germline V gene. V lost 6 bases to trimming and J lost 5 bases, with 8 bases between them. The CDR3 region is CASNPRNEKLFF. The CDR3 region has the DNA TGTGCCAGCAATCCTAGGAATGAAAAACTGTTTTTT.

The rearrangement uses TRBV6-5 and TRBJ2-7; 14 bases match TRBD2. The V gene's germline CDR1 is MNHEY and CDR2 SVGAGI. The CDR3 contains 15 residues. V was pared by 6 bases and J by 2 bases, with 3 bases of the junction left unmatched. In nucleotides, the CDR3 is TGTGCCAGCAGACTGGGACTAGCGGGAGCCTACGAGCAGTACTTC. Encoded protein: CASRLGLAGAYEQYF.

This sequence joins TRBV20-1 and TRBJ1-1; tentative D call: TRBD1 (6 bases). CDR3 length equals 11 residues. V lost 3 bases and J 6 bases, leaving 8 bases between the germline ends. CDR1 is DFQATT and CDR2 is SNEGSKA in the germline V gene (reference sequence). The DNA of the CDR3 is TGCAGTGCTAGGACAGGAGCTGAAGCTTTCTTT. Protein product: CSARTGAEAFF.

The chain couples TRBV27 to TRBJ2-1, with 7 bases that match TRBD1. CDR3 size: 16 residues. V lost 8 bases, J lost 3 bases, and 13 bases stayed unmatched. Germline V CDR1 and CDR2: MNHEY, SMNVEV (reference sequence). In nucleotides, the CDR3 is TGTGCCAGCGCGTCGAAGGGGGCGGTCATCTACAATGAGCAGTTCTTC. It codes for CASASKGAVIYNEQFF.

This chain uses TRBV18 with TRBJ1-1, with unresolved D. Trimming took off 5 bases at V and 3 bases at J, with 13 bases between the two ends. The CDR3 contains 14 residues. The germline CDR1 and CDR2 sequences are KGHSH and LQKENI. The CDR3 coding sequence is TGTGCCAGCTCAGGGAGCTATTCGGACACTGAAGCTTTCTTT. Protein: CASSGSYSDTEAFF.

The CDR3 DNA reads TGCGCCAGCACCCCGCGGGGGGTCGGCGAGCAGTACTTC. Encoded protein: CASTPRGVGEQYF. This rearrangement joins TRBV4-3 to TRBJ2-7, with 8 bases aligning to TRBD2. CDR3 length: 13 residues. CDR1 and CDR2 from the germline V gene are LGHNA and YSLEER. J lost 6 bases, V lost 7 bases, and 8 bases had no gene match.

This clone was seen a single time. The chain couples TRBV4-1 to TRBJ2-1, with a weak D call TRBD2 (5 bases). V lost 4 bases to trimming and J lost 7 bases, with 23 bases between them. Germline V gene data show CDR1 as MGHRA and CDR2 as YSYEKL. The CDR3 extends over 17 amino acids. Written as DNA, the CDR3 is TGCGCCAGCAGCCCGTACCGGACTCTCTTCGTTCGGAATGAGCAGTTCTTC. It is translated as CASSPYRTLFVRNEQFF.

For the CDR3, the DNA is TGTGCCAGCAGCTTAGAGGGGCGGGGACGGACTTTCTTT. Amino acids: CASSLEGRGRTFF. The chain combines TRBV7-2 with TRBJ1-1; D might be TRBD1 (5 bases). CDR1 is SGHTA, CDR2 FQGNSA, per germline. The germline V and J ends were trimmed by 1 base and 12 bases, with 15 bases remaining between them. The CDR3 length is 13 residues.

The chain combines TRBV4-1 with TRBJ2-7; possible D gene TRBD2, 5 bases. Germline V gives CDR1 MGHRA, CDR2 YSYEKL. CDR3 length: 14 amino acids. V was cut by 1 base and J by 3 bases, with 10 bases left in between. The CDR3: CASSQVLGSYEQYF. In nucleotides, the CDR3 is TGCGCCAGCAGCCAAGTTCTGGGGAGCTACGAGCAGTACTTC.

The chain carries TRBV11-2 and TRBJ2-5, with D possibly being TRBD2 (7 bases). CDR3 size: 14 residues. CDR1 and CDR2 from the germline V gene are SGHAT and FQNNGV. V was shortened by 6 bases and J by 7 bases, with 18 bases between the two germline ends. This CDR3 reads CASRGLGGPGTQYF. The CDR3, as DNA: TGTGCCAGCAGGGGGTTGGGGGGGCCGGGGACCCAGTACTTC.

The chain uses TRBV6-1 and TRBJ2-5; 11 nucleotides agree with TRBD1. The CDR3 length is 17 residues. CDR1 MNHNS and CDR2 SASEGT come from the germline V gene. V shed 0 bases and J 5 bases; nucleotides not matched to a gene: 8. The CDR3 region is CASSEAYGQGAWETQYF. The CDR3 DNA reads TGTGCCAGCAGTGAAGCTTATGGACAGGGGGCCTGGGAGACCCAGTACTTC.

This chain connects TRBV11-2 to TRBJ1-5, with D perhaps matching TRBD1 (6 bases). CDR3 length: 14 residues. Germline V gives CDR1 SGHAT, CDR2 FQNNGV. V dropped 5 bases and J dropped 5 bases, with 13 bases sitting between them. CDR3 sequence: CASSPGQGHQPQHF. DNA for the CDR3: TGTGCCAGCAGCCCGGGGCAGGGGCATCAGCCCCAGCATTTT.

The chain is built from TRBV7-8 and TRBJ1-3, with 7 nucleotides matching TRBD1. Unmatched junction bases numbered 11, after V lost 2 bases and J lost 4 bases. CDR1 is SGHVS, CDR2 FQNEAQ, per germline. The CDR3 has 17 residues. The CDR3 nucleotides read TGTGCCAGCAGCTTACCCCAACAGGGGCTGAGGGGAAACACCATATATTTT. Residues: CASSLPQQGLRGNTIYF.

The chain joins TRBV5-8 to TRBJ2-7; TRBD1 matches 7 bases. In germline, CDR1 is SGHTS, CDR2 YDEGEE. Trimming took 7 bases from V and 0 from J; bases not matched to a gene: 7. The CDR3 is 14 amino acids. CDR3 nucleotide sequence: TGTGCCAGCGCCCCCAGGGGGTCCTCCTACGAGCAGTACTTC. Translating gives CASAPRGSSYEQYF.

The rearrangement joins TRBV2 to TRBJ1-2, with D maybe TRBD1 (5 bases). V lost 1 base and J lost 5, with 8 bases in between. CDR3 length equals 13 residues. Germline V CDR1 and CDR2: SNHLY, FYNNEI. The CDR3 is CASSEGGVYGYTF. Here the CDR3 DNA reads TGTGCCAGCAGTGAAGGGGGGGTTTATGGCTACACCTTC.

The chain has TRBV5-1 and TRBJ1-3; TRBD1 matches 7 bases. Germline CDR1 SGHRS, CDR2 YFSETQ. Trimming took 4 bases from V and 8 from J; bases not matched to a gene: 9. The CDR3 covers 14 residues. The chain's CDR3 is CASSLGQVGDTIYF. CDR3 nucleotide sequence: TGCGCCAGCAGCCTAGGACAGGTCGGGGACACCATATATTTT.

DNA of the CDR3: TGCGCCAGCAGCTTGGAACTAGCGGGAGAAGCAGATACGCAGTATTTT. Encoded protein: CASSLELAGEADTQYF. The chain joins TRBV5-1 to TRBJ2-3; 11 bases are a match to TRBD2. This CDR3 has 16 residues. The V segment lost 0 bases and the J segment 4 bases; nucleotides outside the gene matches: 4. In germline, CDR1 is SGHRS, CDR2 YFSETQ.

The chain couples TRBV6-5 to TRBJ1-1, with 9 bases matching TRBD1. CDR1 is MNHEY and CDR2 is SVGAGI in the germline V gene. The CDR3 runs 14 residues. After removal of 8 bases from V and 5 bases from J, the junction contained 9 bases not matched to a gene. The CDR3 is CASRKQGAGTEAFF. The CDR3 coding sequence is TGTGCCAGCCGAAAACAGGGGGCAGGGACTGAAGCTTTCTTT.

This chain links TRBV7-2 with TRBJ2-7; D perhaps matches TRBD2 (5 bases). The CDR3 is 13 amino acids. Germline V CDR1 and CDR2: SGHTA, FQGNSA. The V end lost 5 bases, the J end lost 6 bases, and 14 bases lay between the germline ends. CDR3 bases: TGTGCCAGCAGCCCCCGCCGCGAGGGCGAGCAGTACTTC. Translation: CASSPRREGEQYF.